This TCR beta chain was documented in a study of cytomegalovirus exposure and HLA in healthy donors. The wider study: A data release that came early held approximately 85 million unique TCRs from HLA-typed donors. Study-wide results and caveats: As a later analysis revealed, the rate of TCR association differed by HLA locus, with DRB1 most and HLA-C fewest. In a later analysis, compared with equally common non-associated chains, HLA-associated beta chains were more expanded. Researchers reported that a few CMV-associated chains were confirmed in vitro as CMV antigen-specific.

The PCR ran on 60 Vbeta and 13 Jbeta primers. Produced via immunoSEQ multiplex PCR; TCRdb's table is partial and in-frame only. The table has 100,000 or so clones, approximately 80% seen once; the top ten hold around 2%. Of note for this clone: Its target is not known.

Material: PBMCs. The clonotype originates from a man aged 18 to 30 in good health and CMV-seronegative.

Written as DNA, the CDR3 is TGTGCCAGTAGTATATTAGACAGTAACTATGGCTACACCTTC. This gives the protein CASSILDSNYGYTF. The chain employs TRBV19 and TRBJ1-2, with D possibly being TRBD1 (5 bases). Germline loops: CDR1 LNHDA, CDR2 SQIVND (reference sequence). The V end lost 2 bases, the J end lost 1 base, and 8 bases lay between the germline ends. The CDR3 is 14 amino acids.